The clone carrying this TCR beta chain has a handful of counts. Its antigen is as yet unknown. The data were obtained in a study of identical twins. Study-wide findings and caveats: With beta out-of-frame sequences, excess sharing by twins was weaker. Out-of-frame alpha sequences common to twins exhibited a surplus of low generation probability.

Donors uniformly comprised healthy Caucasians. Template switching added a universal primer binding site, and final cDNA carried unique molecular identifiers. TCRdb re-analysed the 5' RACE reads in MiXCR, keeping a single row per CDR3 protein. The sample records roughly 570,000 distinct CDR3 sequences, just under 10% being singletons. The V end was cut by 2 bases, the J end by 1 base, with 16 bases between. Germline loops: CDR1 KGHDR, CDR2 SFDVKD. This CDR3 comprises 18 residues. These data also formed part of another study, on yellow fever vaccine responses in identical twins.

Sequencing input: PBMCs. The chain couples TRBV24-1 to TRBJ2-2; D is ambiguous. This TCR derives from a woman between 18 and 29 years old in good health. For the CDR3, the DNA is TGTGCCACCAGTGATTCCAGCTCCTCCCAGGTGAACACCGGGGAGCTGTTTTTT. The encoded protein is CATSDSSSSQVNTGELFF.